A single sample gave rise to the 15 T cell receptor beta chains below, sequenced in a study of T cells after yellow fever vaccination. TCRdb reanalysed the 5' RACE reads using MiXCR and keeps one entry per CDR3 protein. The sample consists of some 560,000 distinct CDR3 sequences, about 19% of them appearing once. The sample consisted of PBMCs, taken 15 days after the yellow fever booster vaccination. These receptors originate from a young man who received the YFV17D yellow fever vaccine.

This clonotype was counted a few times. The CDR3 nucleotides read TGCGCCAGCAGCTTGCGCCCGGGGGCCGGGTTCCACGAGCAGTACTTC. Its translation: CASSLRPGAGFHEQYF. The chain is built from TRBV5-1 and TRBJ2-7; either TRBD1 or TRBD2 may supply D (6 bases each). Germline-derived CDR1 and CDR2 are SGHRS and YFSETQ. This CDR3 region has 16 residues. Trimming removed 1 base at V and 5 bases at J, with 19 bases between.

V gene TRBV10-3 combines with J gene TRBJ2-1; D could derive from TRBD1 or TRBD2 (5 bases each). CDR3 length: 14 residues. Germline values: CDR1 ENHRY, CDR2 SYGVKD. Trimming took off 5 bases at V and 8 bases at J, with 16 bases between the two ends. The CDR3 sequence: CAISPGPPRDEQFF. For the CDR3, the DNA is TGTGCCATCAGTCCGGGACCCCCGCGGGATGAGCAGTTCTTC.

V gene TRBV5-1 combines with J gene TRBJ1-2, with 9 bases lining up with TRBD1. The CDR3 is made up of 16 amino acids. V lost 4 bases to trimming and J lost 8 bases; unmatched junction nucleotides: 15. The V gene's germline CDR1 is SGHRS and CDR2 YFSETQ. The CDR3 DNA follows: TGCGCCAGCAGCCTGGACGGTCCGGGACAGGGTGAGGGCTACACCTTC. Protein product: CASSLDGPGQGEGYTF.

The CDR3 coding sequence is TGTGCCAGCAGTTACTCTGCAAATGAGCAGTTCTTC. Encoded protein: CASSYSANEQFF. The chain joins TRBV6-5 to TRBJ2-1; D uncertain. CDR1 is MNHEY, CDR2 SVGAGI, per germline. The length of the CDR3 is 12 residues. The germline V and J ends were trimmed by 0 bases and 7 bases, with 4 bases remaining between them.

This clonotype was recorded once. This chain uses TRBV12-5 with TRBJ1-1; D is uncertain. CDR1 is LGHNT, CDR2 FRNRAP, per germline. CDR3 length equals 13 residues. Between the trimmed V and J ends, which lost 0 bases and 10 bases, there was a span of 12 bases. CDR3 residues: CASGLVPEGAAFF. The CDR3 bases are TGTGCTAGTGGTTTGGTACCTGAGGGAGCAGCTTTCTTT. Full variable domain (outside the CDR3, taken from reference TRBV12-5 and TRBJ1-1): DARVTQTPRHKVTEMGQEVTMRCQPILGHNTVFWYRQTMMQGLELLAYFRNRAPLDDSGMPKDRFSAEMPDATLATLKIQPSEPRDSAVYFCASGLVPEGAAFFGQGTRLTVV.

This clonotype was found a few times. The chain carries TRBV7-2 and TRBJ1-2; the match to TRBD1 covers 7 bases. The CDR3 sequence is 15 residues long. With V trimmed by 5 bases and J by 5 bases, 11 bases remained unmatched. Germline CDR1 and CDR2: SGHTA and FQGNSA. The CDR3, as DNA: TGTGCCAGCAGCCTGACAGGGTCAGAGGGGTATGGCTACACCTTC. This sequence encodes CASSLTGSEGYGYTF.

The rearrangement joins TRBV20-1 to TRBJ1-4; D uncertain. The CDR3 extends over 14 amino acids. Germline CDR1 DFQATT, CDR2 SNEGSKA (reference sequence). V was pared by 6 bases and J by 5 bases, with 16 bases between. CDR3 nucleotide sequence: TGCAGTGCAGCACATCCCGGAGACAATGAAAAACTGTTTTTT. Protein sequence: CSAAHPGDNEKLFF.

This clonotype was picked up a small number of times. The CDR3 sequence is CASGQGDVKNIQYF. The CDR3 DNA follows: TGTGCCAGCGGACAGGGGGATGTCAAAAACATTCAGTACTTC. This chain connects TRBV12-3 or TRBV12-4 to TRBJ2-4, with TRBD1 matching 10 bases. Trimming removed 8 bases from V and 3 bases from J; junction bases left unmatched: 4. The CDR3 consists of 14 residues.

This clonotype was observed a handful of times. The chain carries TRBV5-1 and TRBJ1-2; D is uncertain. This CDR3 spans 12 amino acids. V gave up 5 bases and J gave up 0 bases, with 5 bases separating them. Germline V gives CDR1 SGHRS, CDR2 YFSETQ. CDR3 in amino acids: CASREANYGYTF. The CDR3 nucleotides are TGCGCCAGCAGAGAAGCTAACTATGGCTACACCTTC.

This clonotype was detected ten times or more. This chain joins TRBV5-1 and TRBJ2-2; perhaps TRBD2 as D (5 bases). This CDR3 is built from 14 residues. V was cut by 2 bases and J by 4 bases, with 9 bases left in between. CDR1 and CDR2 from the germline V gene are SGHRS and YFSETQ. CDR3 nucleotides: TGCGCCAGCAGCTTACCGGGAAGCACCGGGGAGCTGTTTTTT. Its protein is CASSLPGSTGELFF.

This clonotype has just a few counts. The CDR3: CASIAGTGYQPQHF. DNA for the CDR3: TGTGCCAGCATTGCCGGGACAGGGTATCAGCCCCAGCATTTT. The chain joins TRBV12-3 or TRBV12-4 to TRBJ1-5, with 9 bases identical to TRBD1. The CDR3 contains 14 residues. The trim removed 7 bases at V and 5 bases at J, leaving 6 bases unmatched.

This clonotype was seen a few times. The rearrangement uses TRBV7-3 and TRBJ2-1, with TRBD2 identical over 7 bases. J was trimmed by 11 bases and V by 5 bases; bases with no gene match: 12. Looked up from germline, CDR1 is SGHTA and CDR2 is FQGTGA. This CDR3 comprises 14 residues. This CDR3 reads CASSALPSGVKQFF. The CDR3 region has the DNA TGTGCCAGCAGCGCCCTCCCGAGCGGGGTTAAGCAGTTCTTC.

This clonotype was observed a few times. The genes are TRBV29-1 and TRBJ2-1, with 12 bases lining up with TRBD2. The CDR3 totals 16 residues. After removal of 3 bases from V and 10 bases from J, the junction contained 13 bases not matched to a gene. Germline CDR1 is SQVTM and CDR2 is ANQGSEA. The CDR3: CSVEVVLAGGQWEQFF. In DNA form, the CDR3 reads TGCAGCGTTGAGGTGGTACTAGCGGGAGGCCAATGGGAGCAGTTCTTC.

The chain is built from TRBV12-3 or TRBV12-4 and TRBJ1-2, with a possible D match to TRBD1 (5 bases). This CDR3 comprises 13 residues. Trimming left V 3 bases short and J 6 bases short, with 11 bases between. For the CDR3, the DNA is TGTGCCAGCAGTTTCAGATTGGGGGATGGCTACACCTTC. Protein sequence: CASSFRLGDGYTF.

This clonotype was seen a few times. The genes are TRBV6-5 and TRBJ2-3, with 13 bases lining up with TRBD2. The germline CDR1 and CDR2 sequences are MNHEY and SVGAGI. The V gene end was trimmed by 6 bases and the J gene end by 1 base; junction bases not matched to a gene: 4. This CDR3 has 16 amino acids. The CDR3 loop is CASRLAGGRGTDTQYF. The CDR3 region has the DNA TGTGCCAGCAGACTAGCGGGAGGGCGAGGCACAGATACGCAGTATTTT.